These 25 T cell receptor beta chains share one sample of origin, sequenced in a study of blood T cell repertoires in COVID-19. Only in-frame clones appear in the TCRdb table, and some are missing; sequencing was by immunoSEQ multiplex PCR. In the table there are nearly 95,000 clones, around 87% of which are singletons. Sample: peripheral blood. These receptors all stem from a woman aged 80 or older with acute or convalescent COVID-19.

This chain connects TRBV11-3 to TRBJ2-3; no clear D gene. The CDR3 loop spans 11 amino acids. V shed 4 bases and J shed 7 bases, with 6 bases lying between them. Germline CDR1 SGHNT, CDR2 YENEEA. For the CDR3, the DNA is TGTGCCAGCAGCTCCGGGTATACGCAGTATTTT. Protein: CASSSGYTQYF.

V gene TRBV30 combines with J gene TRBJ1-1; 7 bases line up with TRBD1. The CDR3 runs 13 residues. V was clipped by 4 bases and J by 2 bases; unmatched bases: 4. Germline CDR1 reads GTSNPN; CDR2 reads SVGIG (reference sequence). CDR3 sequence: CAWKGGANTEAFF. The CDR3 nucleotides are TGTGCCTGGAAAGGGGGCGCTAACACTGAAGCTTTCTTT.

Here the CDR3 reads CASSSRDTPNTEAFF. The CDR3 DNA follows: TGTGCCAGCAGTTCCAGGGATACTCCGAACACTGAAGCTTTCTTT. V and J are TRBV6-5 and TRBJ1-1, with D maybe TRBD1 (5 bases). The CDR3 contains 15 residues. CDR1 is MNHEY and CDR2 is SVGAGI in the germline V gene. V was trimmed by 4 bases and J by 1 base, leaving 13 bases between them.

The V and J genes are TRBV19 and TRBJ1-5, with 9 bases matching TRBD1. Germline V gene lookup returns CDR1 LNHDA and CDR2 SQIVND (reference sequence). The CDR3 has 14 amino acids. With V trimmed by 5 bases and J by 6 bases, 5 bases remained unmatched. The CDR3 DNA reads TGTGCCAGTAGTCCTGGACAGGGGAGTCAGCCCCAGCATTTT. Translating it yields CASSPGQGSQPQHF.

The chain is built from TRBV9 and TRBJ2-1; D is perhaps TRBD2 (6 bases). V lost 4 bases and J lost 9, with 20 bases in between. Germline V gene lookup returns CDR1 SGDLS and CDR2 YYNGEE. The CDR3 covers 15 residues. The CDR3 nucleotides are TGTGCCAGCAGCCCGGAGGGAGGTTCGTCAGGTGAGCAGTTCTTC. It codes for CASSPEGGSSGEQFF.

The J gene is TRBJ2-7, the V gene TRBV25-1, with D possibly matching TRBD1 (5 bases). Looked up from germline, CDR1 is MGHDK and CDR2 is SYGVNS. V lost 2 bases to trimming and J lost 0 bases, with 14 bases between them. The CDR3 has 16 residues. CDR3 sequence (DNA): TGTGCCAGCAGTGAAGTCGCACAGGCTAACTCCTACGAGCAGTACTTC. This translates into CASSEVAQANSYEQYF.

This rearrangement joins TRBV13 to TRBJ1-6; no definite D call. Trimming removed 0 bases from V and 7 bases from J, with 13 bases in between. Germline V gene lookup returns CDR1 PRHDT and CDR2 FYEKMQ (reference sequence). The CDR3 covers 16 residues. CDR3 nucleotides: TGTGCCAGCAGCTTAGGCAGTGGAGGCCTAAATTCACCCCTCCACTTT. The encoded protein is CASSLGSGGLNSPLHF. Full variable domain (remainder filled in from reference TRBV13 and TRBJ1-6): AAGVIQSPRHLIKEKRETATLKCYPIPRHDTVYWYQQGPGQDPQFLISFYEKMQSDKGSIPDRFSAQQFSDYHSELNMSSLELGDSALYFCASSLGSGGLNSPLHFGNGTRLTVT.

The chain carries TRBV12-5 and TRBJ2-3; possible D gene TRBD2, 6 bases. V lost 1 base, J lost 2 bases, and 13 bases lay in between. The length of the CDR3 is 16 residues. Germline CDR1 is LGHNT and CDR2 is FRNRAP. In nucleotides, the CDR3 is TGTGCTAGTGGTTTGGGTTCGGAGGGGCCCACAGATACGCAGTATTTT. This encodes CASGLGSEGPTDTQYF.

The rearrangement joins TRBV2 to TRBJ2-7; TRBD1 might be the D (6 bases). The V gene's germline CDR1 is SNHLY and CDR2 FYNNEI. This CDR3 comprises 13 residues. The V gene lost 6 bases and the J gene lost 3 bases, with 12 bases spanning the gap. The CDR3 region is CASRMDSDYEQYF. The CDR3 DNA is TGTGCCAGCAGAATGGACAGCGACTACGAGCAGTACTTC.

This chain joins TRBV5-8 and TRBJ1-1; 11 bases line up with TRBD1. Germline V gene data show CDR1 as SGHTS and CDR2 as YDEGEE. Unmatched junction bases numbered 19, after V lost 3 bases and J lost 3 bases. The CDR3 sequence is 20 residues long. This CDR3 is CASSSGQGAINRSDDTEAFF. The CDR3 DNA sequence: TGTGCCAGCAGCTCCGGACAGGGGGCGATTAATAGGAGCGATGACACTGAAGCTTTCTTT.

This chain connects TRBV30 to TRBJ2-4; 8 bases match TRBD1. The trim removed 5 bases at V and 7 bases at J, leaving 4 bases unmatched. The CDR3 extends over 12 amino acids. Germline loops: CDR1 GTSNPN, CDR2 SVGIG (reference sequence). The CDR3 sequence: CAWSRTGNIQYF. The CDR3 region has the DNA TGTGCCTGGTCTCGGACAGGGAACATTCAGTACTTC.

The gene calls are TRBV30 and TRBJ1-6, with TRBD1 matching over 8 bases. Germline CDR1 reads GTSNPN; CDR2 reads SVGIG (reference sequence). V lost 7 bases, J lost 7 bases, and 3 bases stayed unmatched. The CDR3 spans 12 residues. Here the CDR3 DNA reads TGTGCCTCCAGGGGGCGGAATTCACCCCTCCACTTT. Its protein product is CASRGRNSPLHF. The whole variable domain, filled in from reference TRBV30 and TRBJ1-6, reads SQTIHQWPATLVQPVGSPLSLECTVEGTSNPNLYWYRQAAGRGLQLLFYSVGIGQISSEVPQNLSASRPQDRQFILSSKKLLLSDSGFYLCASRGRNSPLHFGNGTRLTVT.

The chain carries TRBV30 and TRBJ1-1, with D unresolved. Per germline, CDR1 GTSNPN and CDR2 SVGIG (reference sequence). V was trimmed by 1 base and J by 7 bases, leaving 7 bases between them. The CDR3 totals 11 residues. CDR3 amino acids: CAWSESSEAFF. The CDR3 bases are TGTGCCTGGAGTGAAAGTAGTGAAGCTTTCTTT.

V usage is TRBV20-1 and J usage is TRBJ1-6; D might be TRBD1 (5 bases). The V and J ends lost 3 bases and 14 bases respectively, with 17 bases between them. The V gene's germline CDR1 is DFQATT and CDR2 SNEGSKA (reference sequence). The CDR3 sequence is 13 residues long. In DNA form, the CDR3 reads TGCAGTGCTAGTCGTGACCGACAGTTGGCCCTCCACTTT. The encoded protein is CSASRDRQLALHF.

V is TRBV21-1 and J is TRBJ1-2; the table's D call TRBD1 went unverified against the DNA. TRBV21-1 is noted as a pseudogene. The length of the CDR3 is 13 residues. CDR3 bases: TGTGCCAGCAGCGGGACAGGGGCCGATGGCTACACCTTC. Translation gives CASSGTGADGYTF.

The chain has TRBV19 and TRBJ2-3; 7 bases agree with TRBD2. The germline gives CDR1 LNHDA, CDR2 SQIVND (reference sequence). CDR3 size: 13 residues. Trimming took 10 bases from V and 8 from J; bases not matched to a gene: 12. The CDR3 DNA is TGTGCCACCGGGGAGGGGATGAAGCGTACGCAGTATTTT. This codes for CATGEGMKRTQYF.

V is TRBV5-5 and J is TRBJ1-5, with 7 positions matching TRBD1. This CDR3 is built from 13 residues. V lost 4 bases and J lost 6; bases outside the gene matches: 4. Germline lookup yields CDR1 SGHKS and CDR2 YYEKEE (reference sequence). CDR3 in DNA: TGTGCCAGCAGCCCTCAGGGGGGTCAGCCCCAGCATTTT. Translating it yields CASSPQGGQPQHF.

The chain has TRBV25-1 and TRBJ2-5; tentatively, D is TRBD2 (5 bases). Germline CDR1 is MGHDK and CDR2 is SYGVNS. Trimming removed 5 bases at V and 2 bases at J, with 15 bases between. The CDR3 spans 15 residues. CDR3 loop: CASSPWESQQETQYF. The DNA for the CDR3 is TGTGCCAGCAGTCCCTGGGAGAGTCAGCAAGAGACCCAGTACTTC.

The CDR3 loop reads CASSIQGGDQPQHF. The CDR3 nucleotides are TGTGCCAGTAGTATACAGGGGGGCGATCAGCCCCAGCATTTT. The chain has TRBV19 and TRBJ1-5, with 7 bases identical to TRBD1. The CDR3 contains 14 residues. Germline V lookup: CDR1 LNHDA, CDR2 SQIVND (reference sequence). Germline trimming cut 2 bases from V and 5 bases from J; bases unmatched to any gene: 3.

The V gene is TRBV19, the J gene TRBJ1-5, with TRBD1 matching 9 bases. Germline V CDR1 and CDR2: LNHDA, SQIVND (reference sequence). This CDR3 contains 13 residues. Trimming at V came to 2 bases and at J to 10 bases, leaving 3 bases not matched to a gene. The CDR3 spells CASSITGGPPQHF. In DNA, the CDR3 is TGTGCCAGTAGTATAACAGGGGGCCCCCCCCAGCATTTT.

This clone was counted a single time. The rearrangement uses TRBV5-4 and TRBJ2-7, with TRBD2 matching 9 bases. V shed 3 bases and J 6 bases; nucleotides not matched to a gene: 13. This CDR3 has 16 residues. Per the germline V gene, CDR1 is SGHNT and CDR2 is YYREEE (reference sequence). CDR3 sequence: CASSSGSGAGGVEQYF. In DNA form, the CDR3 reads TGTGCCAGCAGCTCAGGGTCGGGAGCGGGAGGTGTCGAGCAGTACTTC.

This sequence joins TRBV10-1 and TRBJ1-1; a weak D match, TRBD1 (5 bases). The CDR3 runs to 12 residues. Trimming stripped 7 bases from V and 7 bases from J, with 13 bases between. Germline V gene lookup returns CDR1 WNHNN and CDR2 SYGVQD (reference sequence). CDR3 amino acids: CASNQGSGEAFF. DNA for the CDR3: TGCGCCAGCAACCAGGGTTCGGGTGAAGCTTTCTTT.

The chain couples TRBV2 to TRBJ2-5, with TRBD1 matching 9 bases. This CDR3 contains 15 residues. V shed 10 bases and J 4 bases; nucleotides not matched to a gene: 13. Germline CDR1 is SNHLY and CDR2 is FYNNEI. The DNA of the CDR3 is TGTGCCACCCGATTAGACAGGGGGTTCGGAGAGACCCAGTACTTC. It yields the protein CATRLDRGFGETQYF.

The CDR3 here is CASSLGPANYGYTF. The CDR3 nucleotides are TGTGCCAGCAGCTTAGGCCCAGCGAACTATGGCTACACCTTC. The chain joins TRBV11-2 to TRBJ1-2; D is uncertain. The CDR3 has 14 residues. Per germline, CDR1 SGHAT and CDR2 FQNNGV. Trimming shortened V by 1 base and J by 2 bases, and 8 bases separated the two germline ends.

The gene calls are TRBV9 and TRBJ2-3; 13 nucleotides align to TRBD2. J lost 5 bases, V lost 7 bases, and 1 base had no gene match. This CDR3 is 13 amino acids long. Germline V lookup: CDR1 SGDLS, CDR2 YYNGEE. The CDR3 spells CASGTSGIDTQYF. The CDR3, as DNA: TGTGCCAGCGGGACTAGCGGGATAGATACGCAGTATTTT.